These T cell receptor beta chains were read from a single sample in a study of blood T cells in healthy people across ages. TCRdb passed the 5' RACE reads through MiXCR, listing each CDR3 protein once. The sample gives 1.5 million to 2 million distinct CDR3 sequences, 28% of which show up once; roughly 8% is in the top ten. Specimen: blood. Every receptor here comes from a young woman in good health. CDR3s include the opening cysteine and the closing phenylalanine or tryptophan. D genes are given only for firm matches. Not every row has a clone size; where given, it reads once, few, many or a size class.

>NA|TRBJ1-4|TRBV7-2|NA
CASSLENSNEKLFF
TGTGCTAGCAGCTTAGAGAACTCTAATGAAAAACTGTTTTTT
>many|TRBJ2-1|TRBV7-9|TRBD2
CASILAGAFSSYNEQFF
TGTGCCAGCATCCTAGCGGGAGCCTTTAGCTCCTACAATGAGCAGTTCTTC
>few|TRBJ1-1|TRBV6-6|NA
CASSYSRGQVMNTEAFF
TGTGCCAGCAGTTACTCGAGAGGGCAGGTTATGAACACTGAAGCTTTCTTT
>NA|TRBJ2-7|TRBV14|NA
CAISQVSGRGAYEQYF
TGTGCCATCAGCCAAGTCTCGGGACGGGGCGCCTACGAGCAGTACTTC
>NA|TRBJ1-1|TRBV12-3/TRBV12-4|NA
CASRPPGVRRAFF
TGTGCCAGCAGGCCCCCGGGGGTCCGAAGGGCTTTCTTT
>NA|TRBJ2-4|TRBV29-1|NA
CSVSIGAGRALGIGDIQYF
TGCAGCGTCTCTATAGGGGCAGGGCGGGCCCTAGGGATTGGAGACATTCAGTACTTC
>NA|TRBJ2-7|TRBV10-3|NA
CAIGERDNSYEQYF
TGTGCCATCGGGGAGCGGGACAACTCCTACGAGCAGTACTTC
>few|TRBJ2-3|TRBV6-2/TRBV6-3|NA
CASSYRSGATTDTQYF
TGTGCCAGCAGTTACCGGTCAGGGGCGACCACAGATACGCAGTATTTT
>NA|TRBJ2-5|TRBV4-3|NA
CASSQDPRQQETQYF
TGCGCCAGCAGCCAAGATCCGAGACAGCAAGAGACCCAGTACTTC
>NA|TRBJ2-4|TRBV6-6|NA
CASSLLGGAKNIQYF
TGTGCCAGCAGCTTACTCGGGGGAGCCAAAAACATTCAGTACTTC
>once|TRBJ1-6|TRBV3-1|TRBD1
CASSQRGQNSPLHF
TGTGCCAGCAGCCAAAGGGGGCAGAATTCACCCCTCCACTTT
>NA|TRBJ2-2|TRBV5-6|NA
CASSLERGTNTGELFF
TGTGCCAGCAGCTTGGAACGGGGGACGAACACCGGGGAGCTGTTTTTT
>few|TRBJ2-5|TRBV28|TRBD1
CASSCGGQGETQYF
TGTGCCAGCAGTTGCGGGGGACAGGGGGAGACCCAGTACTTC
>NA|TRBJ1-3|TRBV12-3/TRBV12-4|NA
CASSLGPTASGNTIYF
TGTGCCAGCAGTTTGGGTCCCACAGCTTCTGGAAACACCATATATTTT
>few|TRBJ2-1|TRBV3-1|NA
CASSHLGEQFF
TGTGCCAGCAGCCACTTAGGGGAGCAGTTCTTC
>many|TRBJ2-1|TRBV12-3/TRBV12-4|TRBD1
CASRVDRNNEQFF
TGTGCCAGCAGAGTGGACAGGAACAATGAGCAGTTCTTC
>NA|TRBJ2-7|TRBV2|TRBD1
CASGKPPTGPPFYEQYF
TGTGCCAGCGGCAAACCCCCGACAGGGCCTCCTTTCTACGAGCAGTACTTC